Below, 27 T cell receptor beta chains from the same sample are listed, as sequenced in a study of response to subunit inactivated influenza vaccine. In TCRdb, the RT-PCR reads were re-called with MiXCR into one record per CDR3 protein. Of fewer than 800,000 distinct CDR3 sequences in the sample, more than 15% were seen once. The material was PBMCs from blood, obtained approximately 12 days after vaccination. These receptors were collected from a man aged 45 to 65 who received an inactivated influenza vaccine.

This clonotype has ten or more counts. V usage is TRBV29-1 and J usage is TRBJ2-5, with no clear D. The germline gives CDR1 SQVTM, CDR2 ANQGSEA. The CDR3 consists of 12 residues. V lost 6 bases and J lost 5, with 13 bases in between. The CDR3 DNA reads TGCAGCGTACGGAGCTTTGTGGAGACCCAGTACTTC. It specifies CSVRSFVETQYF. The whole variable domain, filled in from reference TRBV29-1 and TRBJ2-5, reads SAVISQKPSRDICQRGTSLTIQCQVDSQVTMMFWYRQQPGQSLTLIATANQGSEATYESGFVIDKFPISRPNLTFSTLTVSNMSPEDSSIYLCSVRSFVETQYFGPGTRLLVL.

This sequence joins TRBV4-1 and TRBJ2-3; D remains ambiguous. This CDR3 is 16 amino acids long. Trimming cost V 0 bases and J 6 bases, with 16 bases left between them. Germline V CDR1 and CDR2: MGHRA, YSYEKL. The CDR3 sequence is CASSQDFRDAYDTQYF. CDR3 nucleotides: TGCGCCAGCAGCCAAGATTTCAGAGATGCGTACGATACGCAGTATTTT.

The chain joins TRBV20-1 to TRBJ2-3, with 11 bases that match TRBD2. Germline loops: CDR1 DFQATT, CDR2 SNEGSKA (reference sequence). The CDR3 sequence is 16 residues long. V gave up 6 bases and J gave up 0 bases; unmatched junction bases: 8. CDR3 sequence: CSAHGTSGVSTDTQYF. DNA of the CDR3: TGCAGTGCCCACGGGACTAGCGGAGTTAGCACAGATACGCAGTATTTT.

This clonotype was counted many times. The chain employs TRBV7-9 and TRBJ2-2; D is undetermined. The CDR3 is made up of 12 amino acids. Per the germline V gene, CDR1 is SEHNR and CDR2 is FQNEAQ (reference sequence). Trimming took 2 bases from V and 6 from J, leaving 4 bases between them. Here the CDR3 reads CASSLSPGELFF. The CDR3 bases are TGTGCCAGCAGCTTATCCCCCGGGGAGCTGTTTTTT.

The chain couples TRBV7-9 to TRBJ2-1; D uncertain. This CDR3 is built from 16 residues. Between the trimmed V and J ends, which lost 1 base and 1 base, there was a span of 11 bases. CDR1 and CDR2 from the germline V gene are SEHNR and FQNEAQ (reference sequence). As DNA, the CDR3 is TGTGCCAGCAGCTTAGAACAGATATTTTCCTACAATGAGCAGTTCTTC. Protein: CASSLEQIFSYNEQFF.

The sample holds many counts of this clonotype. Here the CDR3 reads CASSLISGPSYNEQFF. CDR3 bases: TGTGCCAGCAGTTTAATCAGCGGTCCCTCCTACAATGAGCAGTTCTTC. The chain links TRBV27 to TRBJ2-1; TRBD2 is a possible D gene (5 bases). CDR1 and CDR2 from the germline V gene are MNHEY and SMNVEV (reference sequence). With 2 bases removed from V and 0 bases from J, the gap between germline ends came to 11 bases. This CDR3 is 16 amino acids long.

The V call is TRBV3-1, the J call TRBJ2-4; no clear D. Per germline, CDR1 LGHDT and CDR2 YNNKEL (reference sequence). The CDR3 totals 12 residues. V shed 2 bases and J shed 8 bases, with 7 bases lying between them. CDR3 sequence (DNA): TGTGCCAGCAGCCAAATCTCGGACATTCAGTACTTC. Protein product: CASSQISDIQYF.

This clonotype has just a few counts. The chain employs TRBV20-1 and TRBJ2-5; D not resolved. V lost 1 base, J lost 2 bases, and 8 bases lay in between. Germline V gives CDR1 DFQATT, CDR2 SNEGSKA (reference sequence). The CDR3 has 13 amino acids. In DNA, the CDR3 is TGCAGTGCTAGAGTGGCAGGTCAAGAGACCCAGTACTTC. Protein sequence: CSARVAGQETQYF.

Only a few counts were recorded for this clonotype. V usage is TRBV9 and J usage is TRBJ2-2; D gene ambiguous. The CDR3 totals 15 residues. The V end lost 0 bases, the J end lost 2 bases, and 8 bases lay between the germline ends. Germline V CDR1 and CDR2: SGDLS, YYNGEE. The CDR3 region has the DNA TGTGCCAGCAGCGTAGGGGAAGGTAACACCGGGGAGCTGTTTTTT. Residues: CASSVGEGNTGELFF.

DNA for the CDR3: TGTGCCAGCAGCCACGCTAGCGGGGGGGCGAGGGAGACCCAGTACTTC. Protein: CASSHASGGARETQYF. This chain links TRBV3-1 with TRBJ2-5, with TRBD2 identical over 12 bases. Trimming cost V 3 bases and J 5 bases; bases outside gene matches: 7. Per the germline V gene, CDR1 is LGHDT and CDR2 is YNNKEL (reference sequence). This CDR3 comprises 16 residues.

This clonotype occurred many times. The chain is built from TRBV5-1 and TRBJ2-7, with a weak D call TRBD1 (6 bases). Germline V gene data show CDR1 as SGHRS and CDR2 as YFSETQ. The CDR3 consists of 16 residues. V lost 0 bases, J lost 1 base, and 14 bases lay in between. The CDR3 DNA is TGCGCCAGCAGCTTGGCCCCGGGGACAACTTCCTACGAGCAGTACTTC. Translated: CASSLAPGTTSYEQYF.

This clonotype was seen only a few times. J is TRBJ2-1 and V is TRBV5-1, with TRBD1 as a possible D gene (5 bases). This CDR3 region has 12 residues. The germline gives CDR1 SGHRS, CDR2 YFSETQ. V was clipped by 4 bases and J by 7 bases, with 9 bases between them. In nucleotides, the CDR3 is TGCGCCAGCAGCGCCAGGGTTAATGAGCAGTTCTTC. The encoded protein is CASSARVNEQFF.

This clonotype showed up just a few times. The rearrangement joins TRBV24-1 to TRBJ2-5; D is uncertain. CDR1 KGHDR and CDR2 SFDVKD come from the germline V gene. The ends were cut back, 4 bases at V and 0 bases at J, with 20 bases in the middle. The CDR3 consists of 18 residues. The CDR3 spells CATSDPRPEVRYQETQYF. In nucleotides, the CDR3 is TGTGCCACCAGTGACCCCCGCCCAGAGGTCCGGTACCAAGAGACCCAGTACTTC.

This chain uses TRBV5-6 with TRBJ1-1; tentative D call: TRBD1 (5 bases). This CDR3 region has 16 residues. Germline CDR1 and CDR2: SGHDT and YYEEEE. The germline V and J ends were trimmed by 1 base and 1 base, with 14 bases remaining between them. The CDR3 sequence is CASSLWGGTANTEAFF. CDR3 nucleotide sequence: TGTGCCAGCAGCTTGTGGGGGGGGACGGCGAACACTGAAGCTTTCTTT. The variable domain in full, completed from reference TRBV5-6 and TRBJ1-1, reads DAGVTQSPTHLIKTRGQQVTLRCSPKSGHDTVSWYQQALGQGPQFIFQYYEEEERQRGNFPDRFSGHQFPNYSSELNVNALLLGDSALYLCASSLWGGTANTEAFFGQGTRLTVV.

The chain couples TRBV20-1 to TRBJ2-7, with D unresolved. The germline V gene encodes CDR1 DFQATT and CDR2 SNEGSKA (reference sequence). Trimming stripped 3 bases from V and 3 bases from J, with 6 bases between. The CDR3 spans 11 residues. In nucleotides, the CDR3 is TGCAGTGCTAGTTTTCGCTACGAGCAGTACTTC. Its translation: CSASFRYEQYF.

This chain links TRBV11-3 with TRBJ2-1; 8 bases map to TRBD2. This CDR3 has 18 amino acids. Germline CDR1 is SGHNT and CDR2 is YENEEA. V was pared by 3 bases and J by 4 bases, with 14 bases of the junction left unmatched. The CDR3 sequence is CASSLSGGGGKDYNEQFF. Here the CDR3 DNA reads TGTGCCAGCAGCTTGTCGGGAGGGGGGGGAAAGGATTACAATGAGCAGTTCTTC.

The chain links TRBV6-5 to TRBJ2-1; 11 positions match TRBD2. The length of the CDR3 is 14 residues. Germline assignment: CDR1 MNHEY and CDR2 SVGAGI. V was clipped by 5 bases and J by 7 bases; unmatched bases: 4. CDR3 sequence (DNA): TGTGCCAGCAGTCACAGACTAGCGGGGAATGAGCAGTTCTTC. It codes for CASSHRLAGNEQFF.

The rearrangement links TRBV28 to TRBJ2-1; tentatively, D is TRBD1 (5 bases). The CDR3 runs to 17 residues. Germline CDR1 is MDHEN and CDR2 is SYDVKM. Trimming pared 4 bases from V and 6 bases from J, leaving 22 bases between. The CDR3 sequence: CASSSTRAPWGLNEQFF. The CDR3 bases are TGTGCCAGCAGTTCCACCCGGGCCCCCTGGGGCCTCAATGAGCAGTTCTTC.

The chain is built from TRBV14 and TRBJ1-1; TRBD1 is a possible D gene (5 bases). The CDR3 covers 12 residues. Deletions cut 5 bases from V and 7 bases from J, with 11 bases between. Per germline, CDR1 SGHDN and CDR2 FVKESK. The CDR3 DNA reads TGTGCCAGCAGCAGGGACGTAGGTGAAGCTTTCTTT. This sequence encodes CASSRDVGEAFF.

There are a few counts of this clonotype. The gene calls are TRBV28 and TRBJ1-5; D gene uncertain. Trimming cost V 2 bases and J 5 bases, with 7 bases left between them. Germline values: CDR1 MDHEN, CDR2 SYDVKM. The CDR3 runs to 13 residues. CDR3 in DNA: TGTGCCAGCAGTTTAATCATGTATCAGCCCCAGCATTTT. It specifies CASSLIMYQPQHF. The variable domain in full, completed from reference TRBV28 and TRBJ1-5, reads DVKVTQSSRYLVKRTGEKVFLECVQDMDHENMFWYRQDPGLGLRLIYFSYDVKMKEKGDIPEGYSVSREKKERFSLILESASTNQTSMYLCASSLIMYQPQHFGDGTRLSIL.

This clonotype was seen only a few times. V usage is TRBV4-1 and J usage is TRBJ2-2; 12 nucleotides match TRBD2. The V gene's germline CDR1 is MGHRA and CDR2 YSYEKL. Losses at the gene ends were 4 bases for V and 0 bases for J; bases not matched to a gene: 9. The CDR3 is 19 residues long. CDR3 bases: TGCGCCAGCAGCCGGTTACCGGGACTAGCGGGTCCGAACACCGGGGAGCTGTTTTTT. This gives the protein CASSRLPGLAGPNTGELFF.

This clonotype was seen only a few times. The V call is TRBV20-1, the J call TRBJ2-2; 13 nucleotides line up with TRBD2. CDR1 is DFQATT and CDR2 is SNEGSKA in the germline V gene (reference sequence). CDR3 size: 13 residues. V was pared by 7 bases and J by 7 bases, with 3 bases of the junction left unmatched. CDR3 sequence: CSGTSGGVGELFF. The CDR3 DNA follows: TGCAGTGGGACTAGCGGGGGTGTCGGGGAGCTGTTTTTT.

As concerns this clonotype: The germline gene is not matched at one end of the junction; a read error may be the cause. V gene TRBV4-3 combines with J gene TRBJ2-7, with 16 nucleotides matching TRBD2. The CDR3 is 18 amino acids. The germline V gene has CDR1 LGHNA and CDR2 YSLEER. The CDR3 region is CASSQVAGTSGRGNEHYF. The CDR3 nucleotides read TGCGCCAGCAGCCAAGTCGCCGGGACTAGCGGGAGGGGAAACGAGCACTACTTC.

In its sample, this clonotype was seen many times. This chain joins TRBV7-9 and TRBJ2-1; 7 bases align to TRBD1. This CDR3 is built from 15 residues. J lost 9 bases, V lost 5 bases, and 13 bases had no gene match. Looked up from germline, CDR1 is SEHNR and CDR2 is FQNEAQ (reference sequence). This chain's CDR3 is CASSRTGVLLGEQFF. The CDR3 nucleotides are TGTGCCAGCAGCCGGACAGGCGTCTTGTTGGGTGAGCAGTTCTTC.

This clonotype was recorded a few times. This chain uses TRBV4-1 with TRBJ1-6; 10 bases line up with TRBD1. This CDR3 has 13 residues. Germline lookup yields CDR1 MGHRA and CDR2 YSYEKL. V gave up 1 base and J gave up 16 bases; unmatched junction bases: 4. The CDR3 DNA sequence: TGCGCCAGCAGCCAAGTTTCGGACAGGGGGCTCCACTTT. Translation: CASSQVSDRGLHF.

The genes are TRBV5-6 and TRBJ2-3; 8 bases are shared with TRBD1. Germline V gives CDR1 SGHDT, CDR2 YYEEEE. This CDR3 has 15 amino acids. Losses at the gene ends were 4 bases for V and 3 bases for J; bases not matched to a gene: 7. This CDR3 is CASSQGQGWTDTQYF. In nucleotides, the CDR3 is TGTGCCAGCAGCCAAGGACAGGGCTGGACAGATACGCAGTATTTT.

This clonotype was counted between two and nine times. This rearrangement joins TRBV27 to TRBJ1-5, with no clear D. The CDR3 sequence is 15 residues long. Germline-derived CDR1 and CDR2 are MNHEY and SMNVEV (reference sequence). V was pared by 0 bases and J by 7 bases, with 13 bases between. CDR3 loop: CASSLSWVMGQPQHF. The CDR3 DNA follows: TGTGCCAGCAGTTTATCGTGGGTCATGGGGCAGCCCCAGCATTTT.